Below, 21 T cell receptor beta chains from the same sample are listed, as sequenced in a study of beta chain features in type 1 diabetes. General study findings and limits: In every one of the four CD4+ subsets, TCRB CDR3s were moderately but significantly shorter in Type 1 diabetes patients.

These TCRs' antigens remain unknown. Isolated RNA was reverse transcribed in full, so expressed TCRB transcripts were sequenced. TCRdb keeps only in-frame clones here, not all; method: immunoSEQ multiplex PCR. The sample contains roughly 400,000 clones, 9.5% to 10% of which appear only once. The specimen sequenced was central memory CD4+ T cells from blood. The source is a man between 25 and 39 years old with type 1 diabetes.

There are many counts of this clone. The chain links TRBV19 to TRBJ2-1; possibly TRBD1 for D (6 bases). Between the trimmed V and J ends, which lost 3 bases and 1 base, there was a span of 10 bases. The CDR3 runs to 15 residues. Germline V gene data show CDR1 as LNHDA and CDR2 as SQIVND (reference sequence). CDR3 protein: CASSIYGTSYNEQFF. CDR3 DNA: TGTGCCAGTAGTATCTACGGGACATCCTACAATGAGCAGTTCTTC.

A few counts support this clone. This same CDR3 is encoded by further DNA sequences in the sample. The V call is TRBV19, the J call TRBJ2-6; a possible D gene is TRBD2 (6 bases). The CDR3 is 15 residues long. Germline V CDR1 and CDR2: LNHDA, SQIVND (reference sequence). V lost 3 bases, J lost 1 base, and 7 bases lay in between. The CDR3, as DNA: TGTGCCAGTAGTATTGGGGGGTCTGGGGCCAACGTCCTGACTTTC. It yields the protein CASSIGGSGANVLTF.

The chain uses TRBV6-1 and TRBJ2-1; 8 bases line up with TRBD2. Germline loops: CDR1 MNHNS, CDR2 SASEGT. The CDR3 covers 16 residues. The V gene end was trimmed by 0 bases and the J gene end by 4 bases; junction bases not matched to a gene: 5. CDR3 loop: CASSEAQRELYNEQFF. The CDR3, as DNA: TGTGCCAGCAGTGAAGCCCAGCGGGAGCTGTACAATGAGCAGTTCTTC.

This clone was picked up many times. This chain joins TRBV13 and TRBJ2-3, with a possible D match to TRBD1 (6 bases). V lost 4 bases and J 1 base, leaving 12 bases between the germline ends. The CDR3 runs 15 residues. Per the germline V gene, CDR1 is PRHDT and CDR2 is FYEKMQ (reference sequence). The CDR3 DNA reads as TGTGCCAGCAGCTCACAGGGAGTGCGCACAGATACGCAGTATTTT. Translation gives CASSSQGVRTDTQYF.

A few counts support this clone. The chain is built from TRBV6-5 and TRBJ1-1; D gene ambiguous. Germline V gene sequence: CDR1 MNHEY, CDR2 SVGAGI. The CDR3 is 15 residues long. V lost 5 bases and J lost 3, with 16 bases in between. The CDR3 DNA reads as TGTGCCAGCAGTCCAAGGCGGGTGTGGGACACTGAAGCTTTCTTT. Protein sequence: CASSPRRVWDTEAFF.

The V and J genes are TRBV10-3 and TRBJ2-1, with 9 bases aligning to TRBD2. Germline CDR1 and CDR2: ENHRY and SYGVKD. The CDR3 is 14 residues long. With 3 bases clipped from V and 3 bases from J, the junction kept 0 bases outside the gene matches. Here the CDR3 DNA reads TGTGCCATCAGTGATAGCGGGGGCTACAATGAGCAGTTCTTC. Its translation is CAISDSGGYNEQFF.

This clone came up a few times. V usage is TRBV5-1 and J usage is TRBJ2-1; TRBD2 agrees at 12 bases. After removal of 0 bases from V and 0 bases from J, the junction contained 7 bases not matched to a gene. This CDR3 spans 19 amino acids. Per the germline V gene, CDR1 is SGHRS and CDR2 is YFSETQ. The CDR3 protein is CASSLEGLAGLSSYNEQFF. As DNA, the CDR3 is TGCGCCAGCAGCTTGGAGGGACTAGCGGGCCTTAGCTCCTACAATGAGCAGTTCTTC.

V and J are TRBV6-6 and TRBJ2-1; 8 nucleotides match TRBD1. Germline V gene lookup returns CDR1 MNHNY and CDR2 SVGAGI (reference sequence). V shed 6 bases, J shed 4 bases, and the junction held 8 bases outside the gene matches. The CDR3 is 15 residues long. CDR3 DNA sequence: TGTGCCAGCAGCTCCGGGACAGGTCGGTACAATGAGCAGTTCTTC. Residues: CASSSGTGRYNEQFF.

This clone occurred many times. The chain combines TRBV5-1 with TRBJ2-7, with 8 bases aligning to TRBD2. Germline values: CDR1 SGHRS, CDR2 YFSETQ. The CDR3 sequence is 16 residues long. Trimming cost V 6 bases and J 0 bases; bases outside gene matches: 11. DNA for the CDR3: TGCGCCAGCACCTTCCGGGGCGGGAGGAGCTCCTACGAGCAGTACTTC. Amino acids: CASTFRGGRSSYEQYF. Supplemented by reference TRBV5-1 and TRBJ2-7, the full variable domain reads KAGVTQTPRYLIKTRGQQVTLSCSPISGHRSVSWYQQTPGQGLQFLFEYFSETQRNKGNFPGRFSGRQFSNSRSEMNVSTLELGDSALYLCASTFRGGRSSYEQYFGPGTRLTVT.

V gene TRBV11-3 combines with J gene TRBJ2-3; 8 nucleotides match TRBD2. V was pared by 6 bases and J by 0 bases, with 5 bases of the junction left unmatched. The germline V gene has CDR1 SGHNT and CDR2 YENEEA. This CDR3 region has 15 residues. The CDR3 spells CASRHGGGSTDTQYF. The CDR3 nucleotides read TGTGCCAGCAGACACGGGGGGGGAAGCACAGATACGCAGTATTTT.

This clone was seen a few times. The J gene is TRBJ2-7, the V gene TRBV5-1; either TRBD1 or TRBD2 may supply D (5 bases each). Trimming shortened V by 4 bases and J by 5 bases, and 16 bases separated the two germline ends. The CDR3 is 14 amino acids. The germline gives CDR1 SGHRS, CDR2 YFSETQ. CDR3 DNA sequence: TGCGCCAGCAGCACCCGGGGCGGTCCCAACGAGCAGTACTTC. Translating it yields CASSTRGGPNEQYF.

CDR3 protein: CASSQVPGGLPQETQYF. CDR3 sequence (DNA): TGTGCCAGCAGCCAAGTTCCGGGAGGGCTCCCACAAGAGACCCAGTACTTC. The V gene is TRBV4-2, the J gene TRBJ2-5; 8 bases line up with TRBD2. The CDR3 totals 17 residues. V lost 1 base and J lost 2; bases outside the gene matches: 9. Germline CDR1 is LGHNA and CDR2 is YNFKEQ.

This sequence joins TRBV28 and TRBJ2-5; 8 positions agree with TRBD2. The CDR3 totals 14 residues. V was clipped by 6 bases and J by 0 bases; unmatched bases: 3. Germline loops: CDR1 MDHEN, CDR2 SYDVKM. Written as DNA, the CDR3 is TGTGCCAGCAGGCCGGGGGGGGACCAAGAGACCCAGTACTTC. It yields the protein CASRPGGDQETQYF. The variable domain in full, with the rest retrieved from reference TRBV28 and TRBJ2-5, is DVKVTQSSRYLVKRTGEKVFLECVQDMDHENMFWYRQDPGLGLRLIYFSYDVKMKEKGDIPEGYSVSREKKERFSLILESASTNQTSMYLCASRPGGDQETQYFGPGTRLLVL.

The V and J genes are TRBV30 and TRBJ2-2, with D tentatively TRBD1 or TRBD2 (5 bases each). This CDR3 is 15 amino acids long. Trimming left V 0 bases short and J 4 bases short, with 12 bases between. The germline V gene encodes CDR1 GTSNPN and CDR2 SVGIG (reference sequence). This chain's CDR3 is CAWSVQGDGTGELFF. The CDR3 DNA reads as TGTGCCTGGAGTGTGCAAGGGGACGGCACCGGGGAGCTGTTTTTT.

This clone has more than one count but fewer than ten. The V gene is TRBV6-6, the J gene TRBJ1-4; TRBD1 matches 10 bases. After removal of 4 bases from V and 15 bases from J, the junction contained 14 bases not matched to a gene. The CDR3 extends over 15 amino acids. Germline values: CDR1 MNHNY, CDR2 SVGAGI (reference sequence). CDR3 sequence: CASSSAGQGGDEVFF. The CDR3 coding sequence is TGTGCCAGCAGTTCTGCCGGACAGGGGGGAGATGAAGTGTTTTTT.

This clone occurred a few times. This chain joins TRBV27 and TRBJ2-1; 12 bases match TRBD2. This CDR3 has 16 amino acids. Germline trimming cut 5 bases from V and 4 bases from J; bases unmatched to any gene: 6. The germline gives CDR1 MNHEY, CDR2 SMNVEV (reference sequence). The DNA for the CDR3 is TGTGCCAGCAGTACCCTAGCGGGAGGGTTTTACAATGAGCAGTTCTTC. Its translation: CASSTLAGGFYNEQFF.

For the CDR3, the DNA is TGTGCCAGCAGGCCCGACAGGGTCCACGAGCAGTACTTC. It translates to CASRPDRVHEQYF. This chain uses TRBV28 with TRBJ2-7, with TRBD1 identical over 7 bases. The length of the CDR3 is 13 residues. The germline gives CDR1 MDHEN, CDR2 SYDVKM. V was pared by 6 bases and J by 5 bases, with 7 bases of the junction left unmatched. The variable domain in full, completed from reference TRBV28 and TRBJ2-7, reads DVKVTQSSRYLVKRTGEKVFLECVQDMDHENMFWYRQDPGLGLRLIYFSYDVKMKEKGDIPEGYSVSREKKERFSLILESASTNQTSMYLCASRPDRVHEQYFGPGTRLTVT.

The CDR3, as DNA: TGTGCCAGCAGCCCTCCATCGGATACGCAGTATTTT. This translates into CASSPPSDTQYF. This rearrangement joins TRBV11-2 to TRBJ2-3; unclear D gene. Per germline, CDR1 SGHAT and CDR2 FQNNGV. Between the trimmed V and J ends, which lost 5 bases and 6 bases, there was a span of 9 bases. The CDR3 contains 12 residues.

In this sample, this clone turned up a few times. V and J are TRBV7-2 and TRBJ2-5; D ambiguous. The V and J ends lost 2 bases and 6 bases respectively, with 4 bases between them. Germline CDR1 reads SGHTA; CDR2 reads FQGNSA. The CDR3 extends over 11 amino acids. This CDR3 is CASSLYQTQYF. Written as DNA, the CDR3 is TGTGCCAGCAGCTTATACCAGACCCAGTACTTC.

The rearrangement uses TRBV19 and TRBJ2-3; no clear D gene. There are 15 residues in the CDR3. V lost 3 bases, J lost 1 base, and 11 bases lay in between. Germline V CDR1 and CDR2: LNHDA, SQIVND (reference sequence). Here the CDR3 reads CASSIGQTGTDTQYF. The CDR3 DNA reads TGTGCCAGTAGTATTGGTCAGACGGGCACAGATACGCAGTATTTT. The entire variable domain, with the rest obtained from reference TRBV19 and TRBJ2-3, is as follows: DGGITQSPKYLFRKEGQNVTLSCEQNLNHDAMYWYRQDPGQGLRLIYYSQIVNDFQKGDIAEGYSVSREKKESFPLTVTSAQKNPTAFYLCASSIGQTGTDTQYFGPGTRLTVL.

This clone occurred many times. The rearrangement joins TRBV28 to TRBJ1-2, with D unresolved. Per germline, CDR1 MDHEN and CDR2 SYDVKM. V lost 5 bases and J lost 6, with 13 bases in between. There are 13 residues in the CDR3. Here the CDR3 DNA reads TGTGCCAGCAGTGCCGAGGCGGCTAATGGCTACACCTTC. Translation: CASSAEAANGYTF.